The rows below give T cell receptor beta chains drawn from one sample of a study of cytotoxic CD8 clonotypes in ibrutinib-treated CLL. Libraries were prepared by immunoSEQ multiplex PCR; TCRdb keeps only in-frame clonotypes and omits some of them. Of about 140,000 clones in the sample, approximately 80% are singletons; the top ten hold 7.6%. The specimen comprised PBMCs, sampled after 36 months of ibrutinib treatment. The receptors stem from a human donor with chronic lymphocytic leukemia. Each CDR3 is given with its conserved first and last residue. A D gene is named only where the DNA matches it firmly. Clone size is given for some rows only: seen once, a few or many times, or a class if the clone is expanded.

j_gene,d_gene,abundance,v_gene,len,CDR3nt,CDR3aa
TRBJ2-3,TRBD2,.,TRBV5-1,17,TGCGCCAGCAGCTTGGTACTAGCGGGTGTATCTTGGGATACGCAGTATTTT,CASSLVLAGVSWDTQYF
TRBJ1-4,.,.,TRBV28,15,TGTGCCAGCAGTGCCGACTTTGGGGCTAATGAAAAACTGTTTTTT,CASSADFGANEKLFF
TRBJ1-1,.,.,TRBV5-1,19,TGCGCCAGCAGCTGGATTTTTAGGGCTCAATGGGCCAAGAACACTGAAGCTTTCTTT,CASSWIFRAQWAKNTEAFF
TRBJ2-1,.,.,TRBV9,13,TGTGCCAGCAGCCTGGGGCAATACAATGAGCAGTTCTTC,CASSLGQYNEQFF
TRBJ2-7,.,.,TRBV7-9,12,TGTGCCAGCGCGCCCAACTCCTACGAGCAGTACTTC,CASAPNSYEQYF
TRBJ2-7,TRBD1,.,TRBV4-1,14,TGCGCCAGCAGCCAAGAGACAGGGGTCCACGAGCAGTACTTC,CASSQETGVHEQYF
TRBJ2-3,TRBD2,.,TRBV4-2,18,TGTGCCAGCAGCCAAGAAGGACTAGCGGGGGGGATCACAGATACGCAGTATTTT,CASSQEGLAGGITDTQYF
TRBJ1-2,.,few,TRBV11-2,13,TGTGCCAGCAGCTTAGATCGGGGCGGGAGAGTAACCTTC,CASSLDRGGRVTF
TRBJ2-5,TRBD1,once,TRBV29-1,14,TGCAGCGTTGCCCGAGACAGGGCAGAAGAGACCCAGTACTTC,CSVARDRAEETQYF
TRBJ1-2,TRBD1,.,TRBV9,14,TGTGCCAGCAGCGTAGCTGGGCAGGGGGGTGGCTACACCTTC,CASSVAGQGGGYTF
TRBJ2-7,.,.,TRBV5-1,12,TGCGCCAGCAGCTTGGGACAGTACGAGCAGTACTTC,CASSLGQYEQYF
TRBJ1-5,TRBD1,.,TRBV19,16,TGTGCCAGTAGTATAGGAAGGACAGGGTGGGTTCAGCCCCAGCATTTT,CASSIGRTGWVQPQHF
TRBJ2-7,.,.,TRBV9,16,TGTGCCAGCAGCGGGACCCGCCGGGACACCAACTACGAGCAGTACTTC,CASSGTRRDTNYEQYF
TRBJ2-2,TRBD2,.,TRBV15,17,TGTGCCACCAGCAGAGTAGGGCTAGCGGGGAACACCGGGGAGCTGTTTTTT,CATSRVGLAGNTGELFF
TRBJ2-5,TRBD1,.,TRBV5-1,14,TGCGCCAGCAGCAGAAGGGACAGTCAAGAGACCCAGTACTTC,CASSRRDSQETQYF
TRBJ1-2,TRBD1,few,TRBV9,14,TGTGCCAGCAGCGGAGGGACAGGCGGGGATGGCTACACCTTC,CASSGGTGGDGYTF
TRBJ1-2,.,few,TRBV2,14,TGTGCCAGCAGTGGCGGGGGTAGGGGCTATGGCTACACCTTC,CASSGGGRGYGYTF
TRBJ2-3,TRBD2,.,TRBV9,17,TGTGCCAGCAGCATCAAAGGTTCAGCGGGAGGGCCTCCTACGCAGTATTTT,CASSIKGSAGGPPTQYF
TRBJ2-3,.,.,TRBV5-4,15,TGTGCCAGCAGCTTGGCGCTCCTGGGGACAGATACGCAGTATTTT,CASSLALLGTDTQYF
TRBJ2-1,TRBD2,.,TRBV5-1,15,TGCGCCAGCAGCACAAGCGGGGGGGCCTACAATGAGCAGTTCTTC,CASSTSGGAYNEQFF
TRBJ2-3,.,.,TRBV5-1,13,TGCGCCAGCAGCTTGGGGGGATCAGATACGCAGTATTTT,CASSLGGSDTQYF
TRBJ1-5,.,.,TRBV2,13,TGTGCCAGCAGGGAAATTGGGTATCAGCCCCAGCATTTT,CASREIGYQPQHF
TRBJ1-5,.,few,TRBV6-5,16,TGTGCCAGCAGTTACTCGGTACCGCGGGGAAATCAGCCCCAGCATTTT,CASSYSVPRGNQPQHF
TRBJ2-7,TRBD2,.,TRBV19,16,TGTGCCAGTAGTATAACTAGCGGGCTCGGTAGGGACGAGCAGTACTTC,CASSITSGLGRDEQYF
TRBJ1-6,.,once,TRBV7-8,14,TGTGCCAGCAGTTTTTCGGCCAGGGATTCACCCCTCCACTTT,CASSFSARDSPLHF
TRBJ2-3,.,few,TRBV18,17,TGTGCCAGCTCAAGCCTCCCGACGGCTGCTAGCACAGATACGCAGTATTTT,CASSSLPTAASTDTQYF
TRBJ1-1,TRBD1,once,TRBV28,14,TGTGCCAGCAGAGTGGACAGGGGGTTATCTGGAGCTTTCTTT,CASRVDRGLSGAFF
TRBJ1-6,.,few,TRBV28,12,TGTGCCAGCAGTTTTGCCCGGGGACCCCTCCACTTT,CASSFARGPLHF
TRBJ1-2,.,few,TRBV6-1,15,TGTGCCAGCAGTGAAGCGCTAAGGGGTTCCTATGGCTACACCTTC,CASSEALRGSYGYTF
TRBJ1-2,.,.,TRBV2,12,TGTGCCAGCAGTGGTCAAGGGAGCGGCTACACCTTC,CASSGQGSGYTF
TRBJ1-4,TRBD1,.,TRBV18,15,TGTGCCAGCTCACCATCCGGGACAGGGAATGAAAAACTGTTTTTT,CASSPSGTGNEKLFF
TRBJ2-6,.,.,TRBV10-1,12,TGCGCCAGCAGTGAAGGGGCCAACGTCCTGACTTTC,CASSEGANVLTF
TRBJ2-3,TRBD1,.,TRBV5-1,15,TGCGCCAGCAGCCCGACAGGGTTTAGCACAGATACGCAGTATTTT,CASSPTGFSTDTQYF
TRBJ1-4,.,.,TRBV7-9,13,TGTGCCAGCAGCTTAAACAGGGCTGAAAAACTGTTTTTT,CASSLNRAEKLFF
TRBJ2-2,.,.,TRBV11-2,16,TGTGCCAGCAGCTCCCCTCGGGGAACGAACACCGGGGAGCTGTTTTTT,CASSSPRGTNTGELFF
TRBJ1-3,.,.,TRBV6-5,15,TGTGCCAGCAGTTACTCCCGTTTCTCGGGAAACACCATATATTTT,CASSYSRFSGNTIYF
TRBJ1-4,TRBD1,.,TRBV5-8,16,TGTGCCAGCAGCCCGGGACAGGTTGCAACTAATGAAAAACTGTTTTTT,CASSPGQVATNEKLFF
TRBJ1-2,.,.,TRBV11-2,13,TGTGCCAGCAGCCTCGACAGGCACTATGGCTACACCTTC,CASSLDRHYGYTF
TRBJ2-7,.,.,TRBV18,14,TGTGCCAGCTCACCAAGGGGTGCTCCCTACGAGCAGTACTTC,CASSPRGAPYEQYF
TRBJ1-4,.,.,TRBV29-1,13,TGCAGCGCAACAGAAGTTGGGGGCGAAAAACTGTTTTTT,CSATEVGGEKLFF
TRBJ1-1,.,few,TRBV5-1,14,TGCGCCAGCAGCTTGGGGCAGGGTCGGACTGAAGCTTTCTTT,CASSLGQGRTEAFF
TRBJ2-5,.,.,TRBV27,14,TGTGCCAGCAGCCACCGTGATGGCGGAGAGACCCAGTACTTC,CASSHRDGGETQYF
TRBJ1-5,TRBD1,once,TRBV6-1,15,TGTGCCAGCAGTCCGGACAGGGCCAGCAATCAGCCCCAGCATTTT,CASSPDRASNQPQHF
TRBJ1-1,TRBD1,few,TRBV28,12,TGTGCCGGGGGAGGGGGCGCGGTGAAAGCTTTCTTT,CAGGGGAVKAFF
TRBJ1-5,.,.,TRBV27,16,TGTGCCAGCAGACCCGGATGGAGTTTGGGCAATCAGCCCCAGCATTTT,CASRPGWSLGNQPQHF
TRBJ2-3,.,.,TRBV5-1,13,TGCGCCAGCAGCTTGCTCGGCACAGATACGCAGTATTTT,CASSLLGTDTQYF
TRBJ1-5,TRBD1,.,TRBV29-1,13,TGCAGCGTTGATGGACAGGGGTTTCAGCCCCAGCATTTT,CSVDGQGFQPQHF
TRBJ1-2,.,.,TRBV7-9,12,TGTGCCAGCCCACGACAGGACGAGGGCTACACCTTC,CASPRQDEGYTF